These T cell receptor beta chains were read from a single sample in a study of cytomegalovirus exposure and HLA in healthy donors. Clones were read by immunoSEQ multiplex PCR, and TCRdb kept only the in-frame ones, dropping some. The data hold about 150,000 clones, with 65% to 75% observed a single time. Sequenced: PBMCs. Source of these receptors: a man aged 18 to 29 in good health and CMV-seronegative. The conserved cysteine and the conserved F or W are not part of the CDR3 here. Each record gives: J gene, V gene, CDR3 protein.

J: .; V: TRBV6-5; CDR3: ASSDRFRSYEQY
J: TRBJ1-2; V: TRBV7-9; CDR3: ASSYNNYGYT
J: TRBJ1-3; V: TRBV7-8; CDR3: ASSPRGGNTIY
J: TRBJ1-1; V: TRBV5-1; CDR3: ASSPGVNTEAF
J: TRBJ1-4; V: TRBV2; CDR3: ASSDATTNEKLF
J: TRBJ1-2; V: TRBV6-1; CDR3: ASSEGTGVTYGYT
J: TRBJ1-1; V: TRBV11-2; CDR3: ASSTRRDRGREDTEAF
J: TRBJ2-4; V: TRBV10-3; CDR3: AISDRGGNIQY
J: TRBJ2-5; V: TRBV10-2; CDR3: ASSMTSGKETQY
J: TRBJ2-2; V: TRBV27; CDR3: ASSLTPTGELF
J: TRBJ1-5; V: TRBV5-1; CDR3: ASSLAGVGQPQH
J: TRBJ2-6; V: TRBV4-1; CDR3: ASRFGGTGANVLT
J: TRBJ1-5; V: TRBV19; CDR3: ASRAGQGGNQPQH
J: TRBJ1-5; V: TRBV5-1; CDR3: ASGLWARSDRVDQPQH
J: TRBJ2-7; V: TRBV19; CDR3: ASSEPRGGRGLDEQY
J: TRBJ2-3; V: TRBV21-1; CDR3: ASSLKEGPSTDTQY
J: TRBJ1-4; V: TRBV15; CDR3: ATSSHPEGGKLF